A selection of T cell receptor beta chains follows, all from one sample in a study of cytomegalovirus exposure and HLA in healthy donors. Clones were read by immunoSEQ multiplex PCR, and TCRdb kept only the in-frame ones, dropping some. The repertoire has 100,000 to 150,000 clones, about 68% of them found once; the top ten carry 4%. The material sequenced was PBMCs. The source is a man aged 35 to 55 in good health and CMV-seropositive. CDR3s include the opening cysteine and the closing phenylalanine or tryptophan. Fields, in order: V gene, D gene, clone size, J gene, CDR3 protein, CDR3 DNA. D genes are given only for firm matches. Only part of the rows carry a size: once, few, many, or a class if the clone is expanded.

>TRBV10-3|-|few|TRBJ1-1
CATHDSAEAFF
TGTGCCACCCATGACTCAGCTGAAGCTTTCTTT
>TRBV4-1|TRBD1|-|TRBJ2-7
CASSSPGQARYEQYF
TGCGCCAGCAGCTCGCCGGGACAGGCTCGCTACGAGCAGTACTTC
>TRBV30|-|-|TRBJ1-2
CAWSAERGNYGYTF
TGTGCCTGGAGTGCGGAAAGGGGTAACTATGGCTACACCTTC
>TRBV7-2|TRBD2|few|TRBJ2-3
CASSPSWTSGSTDTQYF
TGTGCCAGCAGCCCTTCTTGGACTAGCGGGAGTACAGATACGCAGTATTTT
>TRBV4-3|-|-|TRBJ1-2
CASSWRGLLDGYTF
TGCGCCAGCAGCTGGCGCGGATTGTTGGATGGCTACACCTTC
>TRBV6-6|-|-|TRBJ2-6
CASSYSRVGANVLTF
TGTGCCAGCAGTTACAGCAGGGTCGGGGCCAACGTCCTGACTTTC
>TRBV5-4|-|-|TRBJ2-7
CASSRPGIEHYEQYF
TGTGCCAGCAGTCGACCCGGGATAGAGCACTACGAGCAGTACTTC
>TRBV7-9|TRBD2|-|TRBJ2-1
CASSLRAGGTHNEQFF
TGTGCCAGCAGCTTAAGGGCGGGAGGAACGCACAATGAGCAGTTCTTC
>TRBV15|-|-|TRBJ2-1
CATSTSGYNEQFF
TGTGCCACCAGCACGTCGGGATACAATGAGCAGTTCTTC
>TRBV12-5|TRBD1|few|TRBJ1-1
CASGLVRLTGGMNTEAFF
TGTGCTAGTGGTTTGGTACGGTTAACAGGGGGCATGAACACTGAAGCTTTCTTT
>TRBV19|TRBD2|-|TRBJ2-3
CASILTSGRTDTQYF
TGTGCCAGTATTTTGACTAGCGGGAGGACAGATACGCAGTATTTT
>TRBV7-3|TRBD1|-|TRBJ2-1
CASSRSQGASYNEQFF
TGTGCCAGCAGCAGATCACAGGGGGCGTCTTACAATGAGCAGTTCTTC
>TRBV19|-|few|TRBJ1-1
CASSIGRGTEAFF
TGTGCCAGTAGTATAGGAAGGGGAACTGAAGCTTTCTTT
>TRBV4-2|-|once|TRBJ1-3
CASSSGREVAGNTIYF
TGTGCCAGCAGCTCAGGCAGGGAAGTAGCTGGAAACACCATATATTTT
>TRBV9|-|-|TRBJ1-2
CASSVGQNYGYTF
TGTGCCAGCAGCGTAGGGCAGAACTATGGCTACACCTTC
>TRBV19|TRBD1|-|TRBJ1-1
CASSKQGVNTEAFF
TGTGCCAGTAGTAAACAGGGGGTTAACACTGAAGCTTTCTTT
>TRBV27|TRBD1|-|TRBJ2-7
CASSSWTGGFHEQYF
TGTGCCAGCAGTTCCTGGACAGGGGGCTTCCACGAGCAGTACTTC
>TRBV2|TRBD2|once|TRBJ2-3
CASRASTGGGGADTQYF
TGTGCCAGCAGAGCTTCGACGGGAGGTGGGGGGGCAGATACGCAGTATTTT
>TRBV6-1|TRBD1|-|TRBJ1-5
CASSADRGLDQPQHF
TGTGCCAGCAGTGCTGACAGGGGTTTGGATCAGCCCCAGCATTTT
>TRBV11-2|TRBD2|-|TRBJ2-7
CASTLGGDSYEQYF
TGTGCCAGCACTTTGGGGGGGGACTCCTACGAGCAGTACTTC
>TRBV16|-|few|TRBJ1-2
CASSQGVDGYTF
TGTGCCAGCAGCCAGGGAGTGGATGGCTACACCTTC
>TRBV6-1|-|-|TRBJ1-4
CASSGPQDLFF
TGTGCCAGCAGTGGACCACAGGATCTGTTTTTT
>TRBV4-2|TRBD2|-|TRBJ2-5
CASSPGTSGLETQYF
TGTGCCAGCAGCCCGGGGACTAGCGGCCTCGAGACCCAGTACTTC
>TRBV4-2|TRBD2|-|TRBJ2-1
CASSQSLAGGAYNEQFF
TGTGCCAGCAGCCAGAGTCTAGCGGGAGGGGCCTACAATGAGCAGTTCTTC
>TRBV5-6|-|-|TRBJ2-7
CASSLRRRQRSYEQYF
TGTGCCAGCAGCTTGCGTCGGAGACAGAGGTCCTACGAGCAGTACTTC
>TRBV5-1|TRBD1|-|TRBJ2-1
CASSLGDRRAGEQFF
TGCGCCAGCAGCTTGGGGGACAGGCGGGCCGGTGAGCAGTTCTTC
>TRBV29-1|-|-|TRBJ1-1
CSVVLSGTDTEAFF
TGCAGCGTTGTTCTGAGCGGAACGGACACTGAAGCTTTCTTT
>TRBV6-5|TRBD1|-|TRBJ1-1
CATRKGQQLEAFF
TGTGCCACCCGGAAGGGACAGCAGCTTGAAGCTTTCTTT
>TRBV9|TRBD1|once|TRBJ2-7
CASSAGQPPYEQYF
TGTGCCAGCAGCGCGGGACAGCCTCCCTACGAGCAGTACTTC
>TRBV19|TRBD2|-|TRBJ2-1
CASSETSGIGHEQFF
TGTGCCAGTAGCGAGACTAGCGGGATAGGGCATGAGCAGTTCTTC
>TRBV5-1|TRBD1|-|TRBJ2-5
CASSSPDRGLGQETQYF
TGCGCCAGCAGCTCCCCAGACAGGGGATTAGGGCAAGAGACCCAGTACTTC
>TRBV25-1|TRBD2|-|TRBJ2-5
CASSAQRGGPIQETQYF
TGTGCCAGCAGTGCGCAAAGGGGAGGGCCAATTCAAGAGACCCAGTACTTC
>TRBV28|-|-|TRBJ1-5
CASSLEDQPQHF
TGTGCCAGCAGTTTGGAGGATCAGCCCCAGCATTTT
>TRBV19|-|-|TRBJ2-3
CASSISLASDTQYF
TGTGCCAGTAGTATAAGCCTAGCGTCAGATACGCAGTATTTT
>TRBV4-1|TRBD1|once|TRBJ2-7
CASSQGPGQGAYEQYF
TGCGCCAGCAGCCAAGGACCGGGACAGGGGGCCTACGAGCAGTACTTC
>TRBV7-8|TRBD1|-|TRBJ1-1
CASSSLQGPNTEAFF
TGTGCCAGCAGCTCCCTACAGGGGCCGAACACTGAAGCTTTCTTT
>TRBV6-5|-|-|TRBJ2-2
CASRGQSGELFF
TGTGCCAGCAGAGGACAGTCCGGGGAGCTGTTTTTT
>TRBV7-2|TRBD1|-|TRBJ1-5
CASSLSGTGHISPQHF
TGTGCCAGCAGCTTAAGTGGGACAGGCCATATTTCGCCCCAGCATTTT
>TRBV5-6|-|-|TRBJ2-7
CASSLYRQVYEQYF
TGTGCCAGCAGCTTGTACCGACAGGTATACGAGCAGTACTTC
>TRBV4-1|TRBD1|few|TRBJ1-5
CASSHGTGNQPQHF
TGCGCCAGCAGCCACGGGACAGGGAATCAGCCCCAGCATTTT
>TRBV18|-|-|TRBJ2-2
CASSPGQANTGELFF
TGTGCCAGCTCACCGGGCCAAGCGAACACCGGGGAGCTGTTTTTT
>TRBV15|-|-|TRBJ2-5
CATSTETVQETQYF
TGTGCCACCAGCACAGAGACAGTTCAAGAGACCCAGTACTTC
>TRBV20-1|-|-|TRBJ2-3
CSAIDGDTQYF
TGCAGTGCTATAGACGGAGATACGCAGTATTTT
>TRBV5-4|-|-|TRBJ1-2
CASSFDGAYGYTF
TGTGCCAGCAGCTTTGACGGAGCCTATGGCTACACCTTC
>TRBV7-8|-|-|TRBJ1-4
CASSLANGEKLFF
TGTGCCAGCAGCTTAGCGAACGGGGAAAAACTGTTTTTT
>TRBV20-1|-|few|TRBJ1-2
CSASHTYGYTF
TGCAGTGCTTCCCACACCTATGGCTACACCTTC
>TRBV2|TRBD2|few|TRBJ2-7
CASSEFGQGGEQYF
TGTGCCAGCAGTGAATTTGGTCAGGGAGGGGAGCAGTACTTC
>TRBV4-2|-|-|TRBJ1-3
CASSQEAGPNFSGNTIYF
TGTGCCAGCAGCCAAGAGGCGGGACCTAACTTCTCTGGAAACACCATATATTTT
>TRBV9|-|-|TRBJ1-1
CASSVEGSVTEAFF
TGTGCCAGCAGCGTCGAGGGCTCGGTCACTGAAGCTTTCTTT
>TRBV29-1|TRBD1|-|TRBJ2-7
CSVKETGGYEQYF
TGCAGCGTTAAGGAGACAGGGGGCTACGAGCAGTACTTC
>TRBV5-6|TRBD2|-|TRBJ2-1
CASSSTPGLAGHPGYEQFF
TGTGCCAGCAGTTCGACCCCGGGACTAGCGGGTCATCCAGGGTATGAGCAGTTCTTC
>TRBV7-8|TRBD2|-|TRBJ2-2
CASSLAGRPLTGELFF
TGTGCCAGCAGCTTAGCCGGGAGGCCCCTCACCGGGGAGCTGTTTTTT
>TRBV9|TRBD2|once|TRBJ2-5
CASSVGAGGPETQYF
TGTGCCAGCAGCGTAGGGGCGGGGGGGCCGGAGACCCAGTACTTC
>TRBV29-1|-|-|TRBJ2-1
CSVDPEGPYNEQFF
TGCAGCGTTGACCCGGAGGGCCCCTACAATGAGCAGTTCTTC
>TRBV29-1|-|-|TRBJ2-3
CSVVDRGMTDTQYF
TGCAGCGTTGTTGACCGGGGGATGACAGATACGCAGTATTTT
>TRBV6-5|-|-|TRBJ1-4
CASRSGRRNEKLFF
TGTGCCAGCAGATCGGGGAGGAGGAATGAAAAACTGTTTTTT
>TRBV21-1|-|-|TRBJ2-2
CASSTHPGQGSTGELFF
TGTGCCAGCAGCACCCATCCGGGACAGGGGTCAACCGGGGAGCTGTTTTTT
>TRBV6-5|TRBD1|-|TRBJ2-7
CASSLRQGTYEQYF
TGTGCCAGCAGCCTCAGACAGGGGACCTACGAGCAGTACTTC
>TRBV12-2|-|-|TRBJ1-6
CASRPSGQGYNSPLHF
TGTGCAAGTCGCCCTTCGGGACAGGGGTATAATTCACCCCTCCACTTT
>TRBV19|-|-|TRBJ1-1
CASSIMRAGEAFF
TGTGCCAGTAGTATTATGAGAGCGGGTGAAGCTTTCTTT